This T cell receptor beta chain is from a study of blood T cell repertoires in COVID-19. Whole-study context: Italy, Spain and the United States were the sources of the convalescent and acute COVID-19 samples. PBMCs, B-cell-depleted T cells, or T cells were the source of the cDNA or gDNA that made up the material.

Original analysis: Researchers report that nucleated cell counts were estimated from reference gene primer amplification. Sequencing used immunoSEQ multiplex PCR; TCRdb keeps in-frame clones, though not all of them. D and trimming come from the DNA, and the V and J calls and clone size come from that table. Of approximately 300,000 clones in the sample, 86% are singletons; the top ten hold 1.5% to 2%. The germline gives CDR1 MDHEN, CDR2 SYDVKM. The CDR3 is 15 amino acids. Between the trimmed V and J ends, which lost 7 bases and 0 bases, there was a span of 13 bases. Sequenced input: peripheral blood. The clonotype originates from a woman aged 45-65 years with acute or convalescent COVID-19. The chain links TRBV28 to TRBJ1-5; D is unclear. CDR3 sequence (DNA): TGTGCCAGCATTCCTAGAGGTTATAGCAATCAGCCCCAGCATTTT. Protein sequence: CASIPRGYSNQPQHF. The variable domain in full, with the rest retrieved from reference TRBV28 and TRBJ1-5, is DVKVTQSSRYLVKRTGEKVFLECVQDMDHENMFWYRQDPGLGLRLIYFSYDVKMKEKGDIPEGYSVSREKKERFSLILESASTNQTSMYLCASIPRGYSNQPQHFGDGTRLSIL.